The T cell receptor (beta chain) under discussion was sequenced for a study of cytotoxic CD8 clonotypes in ibrutinib-treated CLL. Overall study results and limits: Relative to age-matched healthy donors, clonality at baseline was higher, and it tracked circulating CD8+ T-cell counts.

V dropped 5 bases and J dropped 1 base, with 11 bases sitting between them. CDR1 is SEHNR, CDR2 FQNEAQ, per germline (reference sequence). CDR3 size: 14 residues. As regards this clone: Its antigen remains unknown.

The protocol was immunoSEQ multiplex PCR, while the TCRdb copy is restricted to in-frame clones and leaves out a portion. The data contain roughly 330,000 clones, roughly 67% of them singletons. The TCR originated in a human donor with chronic lymphocytic leukemia. The genes are TRBV7-9 and TRBJ2-5; D gene uncertain. This specimen consisted of PBMCs, obtained after 36 months of ibrutinib treatment. The CDR3 sequence is CASSPRLFQETQYF. CDR3 sequence (DNA): TGTGCCAGCAGCCCCCGACTCTTCCAAGAGACCCAGTACTTC.